This T cell receptor beta chain was obtained from a study of blood T cell repertoires in COVID-19. In the study overall: In each case, the material was cDNA or gDNA derived from T cells, B-cell-depleted T cells, or PBMCs.

There are a few counts of this clone. This CDR3 contains 13 residues. Germline loops: CDR1 SNHLY, CDR2 FYNNEI. V lost 6 bases to trimming and J lost 8 bases, with 16 bases between them. Per the authors' pipeline: Estimates of nucleated cell counts were drawn from the amplification of reference gene primers. Sequencing used immunoSEQ multiplex PCR; TCRdb keeps in-frame clones, though not all of them. V and J calls and clone size are given by that table; D and trimming were obtained from the DNA. In the table there are 300,000 to 450,000 clones, less than 85% of which are singletons. This TCR was recovered from a woman aged 18-29 years with acute or convalescent COVID-19. The chain carries TRBV2 and TRBJ1-2, with D perhaps matching TRBD1 (5 bases). Sequencing was done on a sample of peripheral blood. The CDR3 here is CASSNGPWGGYTF. As DNA, the CDR3 is TGTGCCAGCAGCAACGGACCCTGGGGCGGCTACACCTTC.